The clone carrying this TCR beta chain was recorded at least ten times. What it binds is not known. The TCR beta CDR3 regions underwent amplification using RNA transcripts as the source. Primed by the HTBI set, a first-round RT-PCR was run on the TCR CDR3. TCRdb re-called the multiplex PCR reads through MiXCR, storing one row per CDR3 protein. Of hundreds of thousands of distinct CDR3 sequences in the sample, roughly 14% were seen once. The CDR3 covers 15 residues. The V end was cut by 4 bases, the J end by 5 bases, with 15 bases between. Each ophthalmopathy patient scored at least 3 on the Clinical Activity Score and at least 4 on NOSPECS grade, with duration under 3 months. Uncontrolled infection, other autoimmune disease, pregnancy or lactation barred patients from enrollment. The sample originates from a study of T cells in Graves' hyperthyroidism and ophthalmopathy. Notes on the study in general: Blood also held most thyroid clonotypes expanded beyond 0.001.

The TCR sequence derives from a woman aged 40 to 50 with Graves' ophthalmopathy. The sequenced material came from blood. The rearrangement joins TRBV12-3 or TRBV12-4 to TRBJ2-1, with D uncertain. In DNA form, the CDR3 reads TGTGCCAGCAGTTCCTTTTCAAGGGTGGACAATGAGCAGTTCTTC. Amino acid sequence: CASSSFSRVDNEQFF.